This TCR beta chain was recorded in a study of cytomegalovirus exposure and HLA in healthy donors. Looked up from germline, CDR1 is PRHDT and CDR2 is FYEKMQ (reference sequence). This CDR3 is 14 amino acids long. V gave up 6 bases and J gave up 4 bases; unmatched junction bases: 5. This clone was seen more than once but under ten times. PCR primers comprised 60 Vbeta and 13 Jbeta primers. In the study's own analysis: A follow-up analysis tallied 73 million or so unique TCR beta chains, some 11 million shared. Libraries were prepared by immunoSEQ multiplex PCR; TCRdb keeps only in-frame clonotypes and omits some of them. V, J and clone size are taken as reported in that table, and D and trimming were inferred from the DNA itself. The sample lists approximately 100,000 clones, roughly 70% seen once, with about 10% in the top ten.

The sequenced sample was PBMCs. The chain combines TRBV13 with TRBJ2-2; 7 nucleotides match TRBD2. This receptor was obtained from a man aged 50 to 59 in good health and CMV-seronegative. The CDR3 region is CASRSSGGTGELFF. The CDR3, as DNA: TGTGCCAGCAGGTCATCGGGGGGCACCGGGGAGCTGTTTTTT.